The 15 T cell receptor beta chains below come from one sample, sequenced in a study of blood T cell repertoires in COVID-19. Clones were sequenced by immunoSEQ multiplex PCR, and TCRdb holds only the in-frame ones, with some missing. The sample contains hundreds of thousands of clones, about 82% of which appear only once. Sequencing was performed on peripheral blood. Receptor source: a man aged 50 to 60 with COVID-19, enrolled during active disease.

The V gene is TRBV4-3, the J gene TRBJ2-7; TRBD1 matches 9 bases. The CDR3 is 18 residues long. CDR1 and CDR2 (germline): LGHNA, YSLEER. The V gene end was trimmed by 0 bases and the J gene end by 4 bases; junction bases not matched to a gene: 13. The CDR3 region is CASSQDIGWTGVRYEQYF. As DNA, the CDR3 is TGCGCCAGCAGCCAAGATATAGGGTGGACAGGGGTTAGATACGAGCAGTACTTC.

The chain combines TRBV30 with TRBJ2-2, with 7 bases fitting TRBD1. The length of the CDR3 is 14 residues. The V gene end was trimmed by 0 bases and the J gene end by 6 bases; junction bases not matched to a gene: 4. Germline CDR1 is GTSNPN and CDR2 is SVGIG (reference sequence). The CDR3 sequence is CAWSVLGTAGELFF. The CDR3 region has the DNA TGTGCCTGGAGTGTACTCGGGACAGCCGGGGAGCTGTTTTTT.

This clone was seen just once. An end of the junction does not agree with germline; a read error may underlie this. The genes are TRBV3-1 (or the pseudogene TRBV3-2) and TRBJ2-7; D unclear. The CDR3 spans 15 residues. CDR1 LGHDT and CDR2 YNNKEL come from the germline V gene (reference sequence). The CDR3 is CASSQAQAPSYEQYF. CDR3 sequence (DNA): TGTGCCAGCAGTCAAGCGCAGGCCCCCTCCTACGAGCAGTACTTC.

The table lists this clone with a count of one. The DNA of the CDR3 is TGTGCCAGCAGTCCACCGGGAAGGGAGCAGTACTTC. Protein: CASSPPGREQYF. The V gene is TRBV27, the J gene TRBJ2-7; D is possibly TRBD2 (5 bases). Germline CDR1 MNHEY, CDR2 SMNVEV (reference sequence). The CDR3 loop spans 12 amino acids. Trimming left V 5 bases short and J 7 bases short, with 12 bases between.

The chain employs TRBV7-2 and TRBJ1-1; 8 bases are a match to TRBD1. Looked up from germline, CDR1 is SGHTA and CDR2 is FQGNSA. V shed 3 bases and J 0 bases; nucleotides not matched to a gene: 12. The CDR3 runs to 18 residues. Written as DNA, the CDR3 is TGTGCCAGCAGCTTTGTCCGGACAGGGACCGTTATGAACACTGAAGCTTTCTTT. It specifies CASSFVRTGTVMNTEAFF.

The CDR3 DNA reads TGTGCCTGGAGTGTAGGAGGGGGCGATGAAAAACTGTTTTTT. This translates into CAWSVGGGDEKLFF. V usage is TRBV30 and J usage is TRBJ1-4; 7 nucleotides align to TRBD1. Germline V gene lookup returns CDR1 GTSNPN and CDR2 SVGIG (reference sequence). The CDR3 runs to 14 residues. The trim removed 0 bases at V and 6 bases at J, leaving 4 bases unmatched.

J is TRBJ2-5 and V is TRBV3-1 (or the pseudogene TRBV3-2); tentatively, D is TRBD1 (5 bases). The V end lost 0 bases, the J end lost 5 bases, and 7 bases lay between the germline ends. The CDR3 covers 13 residues. CDR1 is LGHDT, CDR2 YNNKEL, per germline (reference sequence). CDR3 nucleotide sequence: TGTGCCAGCAGCCAAGATGCAGGGGAGACCCAGTACTTC. Translated, it gives CASSQDAGETQYF.

The sample holds a few counts of this clone. CDR3 sequence: CASSRTGRDSPLHF. The CDR3 coding sequence is TGTGCCAGCAGCCGGACAGGGAGGGATTCACCCCTCCACTTT. The chain recombines TRBV14 with TRBJ1-6; 8 bases fit TRBD1. The junction had 4 bases not matched to a gene; V was cut back by 4 bases and J by 8 bases. The CDR3 spans 14 residues. CDR1 SGHDN and CDR2 FVKESK come from the germline V gene.

The V call is TRBV5-4, the J call TRBJ2-7; 9 positions agree with TRBD1. The CDR3 totals 15 residues. With V trimmed by 3 bases and J by 4 bases, 8 bases remained unmatched. CDR1 is SGHNT, CDR2 YYREEE, per germline (reference sequence). The CDR3: CASSWAADRGYEQYF. DNA of the CDR3: TGTGCCAGCAGCTGGGCGGCGGACAGGGGATACGAGCAGTACTTC.

The chain combines TRBV2 with TRBJ2-1, with 8 bases aligning to TRBD1. V lost 7 bases to trimming and J lost 5 bases; unmatched junction nucleotides: 4. Germline-derived CDR1 and CDR2 are SNHLY and FYNNEI. This CDR3 contains 13 residues. CDR3 bases: TGTGCCAGCAAAAGGGACAGGAACAATGAGCAGTTCTTC. This sequence encodes CASKRDRNNEQFF.

The table lists this clone with a count of one. This chain links TRBV6-2 or TRBV6-3 with TRBJ2-5, with D tentatively TRBD1 (6 bases). The CDR3 runs 15 residues. Germline CDR1 and CDR2: MNHEY and SVGEGT. V lost 4 bases to trimming and J lost 1 base, with 13 bases between them. This chain's CDR3 is CASSWGPRGQETQYF. CDR3 nucleotides: TGTGCCAGCAGTTGGGGGCCTAGAGGCCAAGAGACCCAGTACTTC.

This clone was seen more than once but under ten times. CDR3 DNA: TGTGCCAGCAGCTCATTGACTAGCGGGGTCCTCAATGAGCAGTTCTTC. It yields the protein CASSSLTSGVLNEQFF. The chain employs TRBV5-4 and TRBJ2-1; 11 bases agree with TRBD2. The trim removed 3 bases at V and 6 bases at J, leaving 8 bases unmatched. Germline V gives CDR1 SGHNT, CDR2 YYREEE (reference sequence). This CDR3 spans 16 amino acids.

The chain links TRBV4-1 to TRBJ1-2; D is unresolved. Looked up from germline, CDR1 is MGHRA and CDR2 is YSYEKL. The length of the CDR3 is 13 residues. The ends were cut back, 0 bases at V and 8 bases at J, with 10 bases in the middle. The CDR3 DNA sequence: TGCGCCAGCAGCCAAGAATCCCCCCTAGGCTACACCTTC. Amino acid sequence: CASSQESPLGYTF.

The chain joins TRBV6-5 to TRBJ1-6, with TRBD1 identical over 12 bases. Per the germline V gene, CDR1 is MNHEY and CDR2 is SVGAGI. V was pared by 2 bases and J by 8 bases, with 1 base of the junction left unmatched. This CDR3 region has 15 residues. The CDR3 DNA reads TGTGCCAGCAGTTACGGGACAGGGGGCCATTCACCCCTCCACTTT. Protein sequence: CASSYGTGGHSPLHF.

The chain joins TRBV10-3 to TRBJ2-7; 9 bases line up with TRBD1. Germline assignment: CDR1 ENHRY and CDR2 SYGVKD. CDR3 length equals 12 residues. Losses at the gene ends were 10 bases for V and 4 bases for J; bases not matched to a gene: 5. The DNA of the CDR3 is TGTGCCACCGGACAGGGGTCTTACGAGCAGTACTTC. Protein sequence: CATGQGSYEQYF.